This TCR beta chain came from a study of CD8 T cells in Susac syndrome. This CDR3 spans 13 amino acids. V was trimmed by 4 bases and J by 4 bases, leaving 13 bases between them. Looked up from germline, CDR1 is SQVTM and CDR2 is ANQGSEA. TCR beta was sequenced from blood CD8+ and CD4+ T cells. The healthy controls were matched to patients by age and sex. TEMRA cells were enriched by FACS, while CD8+ and CD4+ T cells were obtained through a negative isolation that was performed magnetically. Random hexamers were used to reverse transcribe an amount of roughly 0.45 to 1 ug RNA. TCRdb re-derived calls from the immunoSEQ multiplex PCR reads in MiXCR, one entry per CDR3 protein. Here the sample spans over 80,000 distinct CDR3 sequences, roughly 93% being singletons.

This receptor was taken from a human donor in good health. The chain combines TRBV29-1 with TRBJ1-2, with unresolved D. The material sequenced was CD8+ T cells from PBMCs. CDR3 in amino acids: CSVVRSRAYGYTF. The DNA for the CDR3 is TGCAGCGTTGTAAGGTCCAGAGCCTATGGCTACACCTTC.